Below, one T cell receptor (beta chain) is given with its context. The antigen is undetermined. A much larger clone lies one base from this, so it may be a read error. The record originates from a study of regulatory T cells in long-lasting Graves disease. The CDR3 length is 16 residues. Libraries of TCR beta came from iRepertoire HTBI primers plus Arm-PCR of CDR3 regions. In TCRdb, the multiplex PCR reads were re-called with MiXCR into one record per CDR3 protein. The profile covers 400,000 to 650,000 distinct CDR3 sequences, with approximately 16% appearing a single time and approximately 25% taken by the ten largest. This sample's time point: newly diagnosed GD, antithyroid drugs for less than 3 months. RNA from PBMCs was the source of the TCR library. Findings and limits, study-wide: Repertoires from persistent disease leaned toward TRBV28, TRBJ1-2 and TRBJ2-5.

The sample was also linked to a second study, of T cells in Graves' hyperthyroidism and ophthalmopathy.

This sequence joins TRBV12-3 or TRBV12-4 and TRBJ1-1, with TRBD1 matching over 10 bases. The sequence was collected from a woman aged 40-65 years with Graves disease. The sequencing used peripheral blood mononuclear cells (PBMCs), collected at new diagnosis, from a patient treated with antithyroid drugs. CDR3 bases: TGTGCCAGCAACGCGCCGACAGGGGGCATTGGGACTGAAGCTCTCTTT. Amino acids: CASNAPTGGIGTEALF.